These 27 T cell receptor beta chains share one sample of origin, sequenced in a study of blood T cells in healthy people across ages. A second PCR of roughly 7 to 11 cycles used a sample-barcoded 5' primer and a J-beta primer mix. TCRdb called the 5' RACE reads again in MiXCR, with one record for every CDR3 protein. The table shows around 1.5 million distinct CDR3 sequences, with approximately 59% occurring only once. The sequencing input was blood. Every receptor here comes from a man aged 18 to 29 in good health.

V usage is TRBV6-2 or TRBV6-3 and J usage is TRBJ1-5, with D perhaps TRBD1 (5 bases). The CDR3 sequence is 16 residues long. The germline gives CDR1 MNHEY, CDR2 SVGEGT. The V end was cut by 0 bases, the J end by 3 bases, with 12 bases between. The CDR3 DNA follows: TGTGCCAGCAGTTACTCGACGCCAGGGAACAATCAGCCCCAGCATTTT. Amino acid sequence: CASSYSTPGNNQPQHF.

The chain recombines TRBV12-3 or TRBV12-4 with TRBJ2-5; possibly TRBD1 or TRBD2 for D (6 bases each). V was clipped by 2 bases and J by 2 bases, with 15 bases between them. The CDR3 spans 16 residues. Here the CDR3 reads CASSLILRGRQETQYF. The CDR3 coding sequence is TGTGCCAGCAGTTTAATCCTCCGGGGGCGGCAAGAGACCCAGTACTTC.

The V and J genes are TRBV3-1 and TRBJ2-3; TRBD2 is a possible D gene (6 bases). CDR1 is LGHDT and CDR2 is YNNKEL in the germline V gene (reference sequence). V lost 8 bases to trimming and J lost 11 bases, with 14 bases between them. This CDR3 contains 11 residues. This CDR3 is CASRRDSKQYF. The CDR3 nucleotides read TGTGCCAGCCGCCGGGACTCTAAGCAGTATTTT.

There are a few counts of this clonotype. Written as DNA, the CDR3 is TGTGCCAGCAGCTTAGCTAGACGGGGCGAGCAGTACTTC. Amino acids: CASSLARRGEQYF. The V gene is TRBV7-2, the J gene TRBJ2-7, with D possibly being TRBD2 (5 bases). The CDR3 has 13 residues. Trimming removed 0 bases from V and 6 bases from J, with 9 bases in between. From germline, CDR1 is SGHTA and CDR2 FQGNSA.

The J gene is TRBJ1-2, the V gene TRBV12-3 or TRBV12-4, with 7 bases that match TRBD1. V dropped 3 bases and J dropped 0; count of bases not matched to a gene: 4. The CDR3 contains 15 residues. CDR3 region: CASSFGTEANYGYTF. The CDR3 DNA follows: TGTGCCAGCAGTTTTGGGACAGAAGCTAACTATGGCTACACCTTC.

The rearrangement uses TRBV20-1 and TRBJ2-7; possibly TRBD2 for D (6 bases). V was cut by 1 base and J by 7 bases, with 20 bases left in between. The CDR3 length is 15 residues. In germline, CDR1 is DFQATT, CDR2 SNEGSKA (reference sequence). The CDR3 is CSARGGLASYNEQYF. The CDR3 region has the DNA TGCAGTGCTAGAGGAGGGCTAGCGTCCTACAATGAGCAGTACTTC.

The genes are TRBV11-2 and TRBJ2-1; 11 bases map to TRBD1. V lost 5 bases, J lost 8 bases, and 11 bases stayed unmatched. Germline V gene sequence: CDR1 SGHAT, CDR2 FQNNGV. CDR3 length equals 16 residues. CDR3 DNA: TGTGCCAGCAGCATCACCGGGACAGGGGGAAGGTATGAGCAGTTCTTC. Translating gives CASSITGTGGRYEQFF.

The chain recombines TRBV10-3 with TRBJ1-6; no firm D call. V was shortened by 0 bases and J by 7 bases, with 4 bases between the two germline ends. In germline, CDR1 is ENHRY, CDR2 SYGVKD. The length of the CDR3 is 13 residues. CDR3: CAISESVNSPLHF. The CDR3 DNA reads as TGTGCCATCAGTGAGTCGGTGAATTCACCCCTCCACTTT.

The genes are TRBV3-1 and TRBJ1-3, with D maybe TRBD1 (5 bases). Per germline, CDR1 LGHDT and CDR2 YNNKEL (reference sequence). The CDR3 covers 14 residues. The V end was cut by 0 bases, the J end by 5 bases, with 8 bases between. CDR3 sequence reads: CASSQDQGRNTIYF. For the CDR3, the DNA is TGTGCCAGCAGCCAAGACCAGGGTAGAAACACCATATATTTT.

As regards this clonotype: One junction end does not reproduce the germline sequence, and a read error may be involved. The chain links TRBV9 to TRBJ1-5; D remains ambiguous. The germline CDR1 and CDR2 sequences are SGDLS and YYNGEE. The length of the CDR3 is 15 residues. DNA of the CDR3: TGTGCCAGCGGCGTAGGAGGGAGTAGCAATCAGCCCCAGCATTTT. Translated, it gives CASGVGGSSNQPQHF.

The chain couples TRBV2 to TRBJ2-5, with 7 positions matching TRBD2. Germline values: CDR1 SNHLY, CDR2 FYNNEI. Trimming removed 0 bases from V and 13 bases from J; junction bases left unmatched: 8. The CDR3 runs 13 residues. The CDR3 loop is CASSEALGGVVYF. In DNA form, the CDR3 reads TGTGCCAGCAGTGAAGCGCTTGGGGGGGTTGTGTACTTC.

The chain recombines TRBV7-9 with TRBJ2-3; D is perhaps TRBD2 (5 bases). The germline CDR1 and CDR2 sequences are SEHNR and FQNEAQ (reference sequence). Trimming took 2 bases from V and 10 from J, leaving 10 bases between them. This CDR3 spans 12 amino acids. The CDR3 DNA reads TGTGCCAGCAGCTTATCGACCGGGGCGCAGTATTTT. This encodes CASSLSTGAQYF.

The chain uses TRBV6-6 and TRBJ2-1, with no clear D. Trimming stripped 8 bases from V and 7 bases from J, with 12 bases between. The germline V gene encodes CDR1 MNHNY and CDR2 SVGAGI (reference sequence). The CDR3 is made up of 12 amino acids. The CDR3 loop reads CASGSVWNEQFF. Here the CDR3 DNA reads TGTGCCAGCGGGTCCGTCTGGAATGAGCAGTTCTTC.

The chain is built from TRBV7-9 and TRBJ1-4; 8 bases agree with TRBD1. The germline gives CDR1 SEHNR, CDR2 FQNEAQ (reference sequence). Losses at the gene ends were 4 bases for V and 8 bases for J; bases not matched to a gene: 6. This CDR3 has 14 amino acids. The DNA of the CDR3 is TGTGCCAGCAGCTCGGACAGGGTGAGGGAAAAACTGTTTTTT. It codes for CASSSDRVREKLFF.

J is TRBJ1-1 and V is TRBV27; TRBD1 matches at 7 bases. Germline CDR1 and CDR2: MNHEY and SMNVEV (reference sequence). The J segment lost 8 bases and the V segment lost 2 bases, leaving 8 bases of the junction unmatched. CDR3 length equals 14 residues. In DNA form, the CDR3 reads TGTGCCAGCAGTTTAGGCCTGGGACAGAGAGAAGCTTTCTTT. Its translation is CASSLGLGQREAFF.

J is TRBJ1-2 and V is TRBV4-3; D is undetermined. Trimming removed 0 bases from V and 1 base from J, with 9 bases in between. The CDR3 covers 15 residues. CDR1 is LGHNA and CDR2 is YSLEER in the germline V gene. CDR3 sequence reads: CASSQDLANNYGYTF. CDR3 DNA sequence: TGCGCCAGCAGCCAAGATCTGGCAAATAACTATGGCTACACCTTC.

The chain couples TRBV28 to TRBJ2-5, with D possibly TRBD2 on 7 matching bases. The V gene's germline CDR1 is MDHEN and CDR2 SYDVKM. CDR3 size: 13 residues. Trimming took 8 bases from V and 0 from J, leaving 10 bases between them. CDR3 residues: CASWGGNQETQYF. The CDR3 DNA is TGTGCCAGCTGGGGGGGCAACCAAGAGACCCAGTACTTC. Using reference TRBV28 and TRBJ2-5 for the parts outside the CDR3, the full variable domain is DVKVTQSSRYLVKRTGEKVFLECVQDMDHENMFWYRQDPGLGLRLIYFSYDVKMKEKGDIPEGYSVSREKKERFSLILESASTNQTSMYLCASWGGNQETQYFGPGTRLLVL.

Only one count was recorded for this clonotype. The V call is TRBV20-1, the J call TRBJ2-4; TRBD2 might be the D (6 bases). Gene TRBJ2-7 matches the end of the DNA better, so the J call may be wrong. This CDR3 comprises 15 residues. Germline loops: CDR1 DFQATT, CDR2 SNEGSKA (reference sequence). The CDR3 region has the DNA TGCAGTGCTAGACCAAATCCTAGCGACTCCTACGAGCAGTACTTC. Amino acid sequence: CSARPNPSDSYEQYF.

The count of this clonotype is one. V and J are TRBV20-1 and TRBJ2-3, with D unresolved. In germline, CDR1 is DFQATT, CDR2 SNEGSKA (reference sequence). Between the trimmed V and J ends, which lost 5 bases and 1 base, there was a span of 13 bases. The CDR3 runs to 14 residues. The CDR3 region is CSAGPSSRTDTQYF. The CDR3, as DNA: TGCAGTGCTGGCCCCTCTTCCCGCACAGATACGCAGTATTTT.

This chain links TRBV7-2 with TRBJ1-2; weak D call: TRBD1 (6 bases). V was pared by 3 bases and J by 0 bases, with 11 bases between. Germline CDR1 is SGHTA and CDR2 is FQGNSA. CDR3 length: 15 residues. The CDR3 DNA reads TGTGCCAGCAGCTTGGTAGGACAGCCTAACTATGGCTACACCTTC. Amino acids: CASSLVGQPNYGYTF.

Turning to this clonotype: An end of the junction differs from the germline gene, which may be a read error. This chain connects TRBV10-3 to TRBJ1-1; a weak D match, TRBD1 (6 bases). This CDR3 is built from 14 residues. From germline, CDR1 is ENHRY and CDR2 SYGVKD. The chain's CDR3 is CAIRESLGGTEALF. Here the CDR3 DNA reads TGTGCCATCAGGGAGTCCCTCGGGGGCACTGAAGCTCTCTTT.

The gene calls are TRBV4-1 and TRBJ2-3; 12 nucleotides align to TRBD2. The J segment lost 3 bases and the V segment lost 0 bases, leaving 7 bases of the junction unmatched. Germline values: CDR1 MGHRA, CDR2 YSYEKL. The CDR3 is 18 residues long. The CDR3 DNA follows: TGCGCCAGCAGCCAAGATGCTAGCGGGGGGGCGATTACAGATACGCAGTATTTT. The encoded protein is CASSQDASGGAITDTQYF.

J is TRBJ2-1 and V is TRBV14; D is possibly TRBD2 (5 bases). This CDR3 is 13 amino acids long. Germline values: CDR1 SGHDN, CDR2 FVKESK. Trimming left V 4 bases short and J 9 bases short, with 13 bases between. Written as DNA, the CDR3 is TGTGCCAGCAGCCTTTGGGAGTATCGTGAGCAGTTCTTC. It yields the protein CASSLWEYREQFF.

This clonotype was counted only a few times. This chain uses TRBV12-5 with TRBJ2-3; a weak D match, TRBD2 (6 bases). V lost 3 bases and J lost 0, with 10 bases in between. Germline CDR1 LGHNT, CDR2 FRNRAP. The CDR3 runs to 15 residues. The CDR3 nucleotides read TGTGCTAGTGGTTTACTAGCAGCTAGCACAGATACGCAGTATTTT. Translating it yields CASGLLAASTDTQYF.

This clonotype was seen a few times. This sequence joins TRBV20-1 and TRBJ2-3, with D unresolved. Germline V lookup: CDR1 DFQATT, CDR2 SNEGSKA (reference sequence). CDR3 length: 16 residues. V was trimmed by 6 bases and J by 0 bases, leaving 19 bases between them. CDR3 nucleotide sequence: TGCAGTGCCCCGGTCCTTTCTGCGCCGAGCACAGATACGCAGTATTTT. It specifies CSAPVLSAPSTDTQYF.

This chain uses TRBV7-9 with TRBJ2-7, with a tentative D call TRBD1 (5 bases). This CDR3 has 14 amino acids. Trimming stripped 5 bases from V and 3 bases from J, with 14 bases between. Germline V lookup: CDR1 SEHNR, CDR2 FQNEAQ (reference sequence). The CDR3 DNA reads TGTGCCAGCAGCCTACAGGAAATTGACTACGAGCAGTACTTC. This codes for CASSLQEIDYEQYF. Supplemented by reference TRBV7-9 and TRBJ2-7, the full variable domain reads DTGVSQNPRHKITKRGQNVTFRCDPISEHNRLYWYRQTLGQGPEFLTYFQNEAQLEKSRLLSDRFSAERPKGSFSTLEIQRTEQGDSAMYLCASSLQEIDYEQYFGPGTRLTVT.

The rearrangement uses TRBV20-1 and TRBJ2-1; 9 nucleotides match TRBD2. The CDR3 is 13 residues long. J gave up 0 bases and V 7 bases, and 1 base lay outside the gene matches. Per the germline V gene, CDR1 is DFQATT and CDR2 is SNEGSKA (reference sequence). The CDR3 region is CSGSGSSYNEQFF. For the CDR3, the DNA is TGCAGTGGTAGCGGGAGCTCCTACAATGAGCAGTTCTTC.